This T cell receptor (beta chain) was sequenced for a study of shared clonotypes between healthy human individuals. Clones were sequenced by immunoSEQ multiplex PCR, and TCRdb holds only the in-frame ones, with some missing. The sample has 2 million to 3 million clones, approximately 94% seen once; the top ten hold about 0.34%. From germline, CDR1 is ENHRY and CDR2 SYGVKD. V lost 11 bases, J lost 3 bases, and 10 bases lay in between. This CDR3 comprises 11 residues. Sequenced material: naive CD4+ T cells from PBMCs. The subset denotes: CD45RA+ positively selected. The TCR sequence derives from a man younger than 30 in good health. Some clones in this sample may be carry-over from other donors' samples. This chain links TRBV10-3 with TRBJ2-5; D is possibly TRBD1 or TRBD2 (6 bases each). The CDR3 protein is CASGAEETQYF. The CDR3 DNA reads TGTGCCTCGGGGGCCGAAGAGACCCAGTACTTC.